Listed here are 2 T cell receptor beta chains from one sample, sequenced in a study of blood T cell repertoires in COVID-19. Here immunoSEQ multiplex PCR was the method, and the copy in TCRdb shows in-frame clones only, minus some. Here the sample spans some 180,000 clones, around 81% being singletons. The specimen was peripheral blood. These receptors all come from a woman in her thirties or forties with COVID-19, enrolled during active disease.

The genes are TRBV20-1 and TRBJ1-1; 7 bases map to TRBD1. J was trimmed by 10 bases and V by 6 bases; bases with no gene match: 8. Germline assignment: CDR1 DFQATT and CDR2 SNEGSKA (reference sequence). The CDR3 totals 11 residues. The CDR3 protein is CSAERDSRAFF. Written as DNA, the CDR3 is TGCAGTGCGGAACGGGACAGCAGAGCTTTCTTT.

This sequence joins TRBV28 and TRBJ2-1, with TRBD2 matching over 8 bases. Germline V gives CDR1 MDHEN, CDR2 SYDVKM. This CDR3 has 13 amino acids. V gave up 10 bases and J gave up 4 bases; unmatched junction bases: 6. DNA for the CDR3: TGTGCCATTGAGGGACTAGGGTACAATGAGCAGTTCTTC. It specifies CAIEGLGYNEQFF.